This is a list of T cell receptor beta chains from one sample in a study of cytomegalovirus exposure and HLA in healthy donors. Sequencing used immunoSEQ multiplex PCR; TCRdb keeps in-frame clones, though not all of them. The sample includes around 97,000 clones. The sample taken for sequencing was PBMCs. These receptors were obtained from a man aged 35 to 55 in good health and CMV-seronegative. The CDR3 runs from the conserved cysteine through the conserved F or W. Each record gives: CDR3 length, V gene, CDR3 protein.

cdr3_length: 15; v_call: TRBV10-1; cdr3_aa: CASSDAPGGTYEQYF
cdr3_length: 14; v_call: TRBV18; cdr3_aa: CASSRDRQGAEQYF
cdr3_length: 17; v_call: TRBV11-2; cdr3_aa: CASSLRTSGGARDTQYF
cdr3_length: 14; v_call: TRBV29-1; cdr3_aa: CSVEGTGETYEQYF
cdr3_length: 11; v_call: TRBV7-9; cdr3_aa: CAVFQGTEAFF
cdr3_length: 14; v_call: TRBV7-2; cdr3_aa: CASSPIWTGTEAFF
cdr3_length: 15; v_call: TRBV5-1; cdr3_aa: CASSLGQGSNSPLHF
cdr3_length: 14; v_call: TRBV6-5; cdr3_aa: CASSLAGEGNEQFF
cdr3_length: 15; v_call: TRBV7-2; cdr3_aa: CASSLVGLAGETQYF
cdr3_length: 13; v_call: TRBV25-1; cdr3_aa: CASSETGGTEAFF
cdr3_length: 14; v_call: TRBV7-9; cdr3_aa: CASSILGGDYGYTF
cdr3_length: 15; v_call: TRBV9; cdr3_aa: CASSVVGLAQETQYF
cdr3_length: 16; v_call: TRBV5-5; cdr3_aa: CASSIDDRDLNQPQHF
cdr3_length: 12; v_call: TRBV10-1; cdr3_aa: CASRVVEDGYTF
cdr3_length: 17; v_call: TRBV7-9; cdr3_aa: CASSPMATRGNYNEQFF
cdr3_length: 18; v_call: TRBV4-3; cdr3_aa: CASSQDGPGVSSNEKLFF
cdr3_length: 15; v_call: TRBV4-3; cdr3_aa: CASSQRTGAGETQYF
cdr3_length: 16; v_call: TRBV5-1; cdr3_aa: CASSLATSGFGNTIYF
cdr3_length: 15; v_call: TRBV5-1; cdr3_aa: CASSWSLGGRDEQFF
cdr3_length: 16; v_call: TRBV5-4; cdr3_aa: CASSFRTSGSYNEQFF
cdr3_length: 15; v_call: TRBV19; cdr3_aa: CASSYYGPAGTEAFF
cdr3_length: 14; v_call: TRBV7-2; cdr3_aa: CASSLTGGTETQYF
cdr3_length: 12; v_call: TRBV19; cdr3_aa: CARNRKAYEQYF
cdr3_length: 16; v_call: TRBV5-1; cdr3_aa: CASSRNSDSSGNTIYF
cdr3_length: 21; v_call: TRBV5-1; cdr3_aa: CASSLPPGKQGKGSSNQPQHF
cdr3_length: 17; v_call: TRBV5-5; cdr3_aa: CASSLDGPAGAGNEQFF
cdr3_length: 15; v_call: TRBV18; cdr3_aa: CASSERQPATGELFF
cdr3_length: 17; v_call: TRBV9; cdr3_aa: CASSVTPLTGVNTEAFF
cdr3_length: 16; v_call: TRBV2; cdr3_aa: CASSLASGRRSYEQYF
cdr3_length: 15; v_call: TRBV7-9; cdr3_aa: CASSSEDRASYEQYF
cdr3_length: 19; v_call: TRBV19; cdr3_aa: CASTSSPGTGKIVREPQHF
cdr3_length: 14; v_call: TRBV30; cdr3_aa: CAWRLAGGVDTQYF
cdr3_length: 14; v_call: TRBV7-9; cdr3_aa: CASNSGGSYNEQFF
cdr3_length: 13; v_call: TRBV6-5; cdr3_aa: CASSQQGSHEQYF
cdr3_length: 15; v_call: TRBV5-4; cdr3_aa: CASSHDSNPNQPQHF
cdr3_length: 17; v_call: TRBV11-2; cdr3_aa: CASSLGRGTGVRQPQHF
cdr3_length: 16; v_call: TRBV28; cdr3_aa: CASSLNGPQGSQPQHF
cdr3_length: 15; v_call: TRBV6-5; cdr3_aa: CASRRGQGLPHEQYF
cdr3_length: 16; v_call: TRBV5-1; cdr3_aa: CASSLGGQFGGETQYF
cdr3_length: 10; v_call: TRBV20-1; cdr3_aa: CSALVDTQYF
cdr3_length: 15; v_call: TRBV7-2; cdr3_aa: CASSLEVSSGNTIYF
cdr3_length: 14; v_call: TRBV5-1; cdr3_aa: CASSVGGLYNEQFF
cdr3_length: 15; v_call: TRBV2; cdr3_aa: CASRPSGTGLGEQYF
cdr3_length: 18; v_call: TRBV5-1; cdr3_aa: CASSSFHPTGTGNYEQYF
cdr3_length: 15; v_call: TRBV19; cdr3_aa: CASSKGGQAYNEQFF